The 17 T cell receptor beta chains presented below share a single source sample, sequenced in a study of response to subunit inactivated influenza vaccine. TCRdb re-called the RT-PCR reads with MiXCR, one entry per CDR3 protein. The sample comprises under 550,000 distinct CDR3 sequences, approximately 7.2% of which are singletons, and 13% rests with the top ten. The source material was PBMCs from blood, sampled roughly 24 months after vaccination. Receptor source: a man between 45 and 75 years old who received an inactivated influenza vaccine.

At least ten counts were recorded for this clonotype. The V gene is TRBV7-6, the J gene TRBJ2-1; 7 positions agree with TRBD1. There are 15 residues in the CDR3. Germline V gives CDR1 SGHVS, CDR2 FNYEAQ. V lost 5 bases to trimming and J lost 1 base; unmatched junction nucleotides: 5. Here the CDR3 reads CASSQDRLSYNEQFF. The CDR3 DNA follows: TGTGCCAGCAGCCAGGACAGGTTATCCTACAATGAGCAGTTCTTC.

This clonotype has just a few counts. The CDR3: CASSPSSDRNTEAFF. CDR3 bases: TGTGCCAGCTCACCAAGTTCGGACAGGAACACTGAAGCTTTCTTT. This rearrangement joins TRBV18 to TRBJ1-1; possibly TRBD1 for D (6 bases). This CDR3 comprises 15 residues. The germline V gene encodes CDR1 KGHSH and CDR2 LQKENI. Trimming left V 2 bases short and J 1 base short, with 11 bases between.

This chain connects TRBV20-1 to TRBJ2-5; 13 bases agree with TRBD2. The CDR3 is made up of 16 amino acids. The junction had 7 bases not matched to a gene; V was cut back by 1 base and J by 5 bases. Per the germline V gene, CDR1 is DFQATT and CDR2 is SNEGSKA (reference sequence). The chain's CDR3 is CSARGLAGGSGETQYF. The CDR3 DNA reads TGCAGTGCTAGAGGACTAGCGGGAGGTTCGGGGGAGACCCAGTACTTC.

The chain is built from TRBV12-2 and TRBJ2-5; the listed D gene, TRBD1, was not tested against the DNA. TRBV12-2 constitutes a pseudogene. CDR3 length equals 16 residues. The CDR3: CASRSRDQGEQETQYF. For the CDR3, the DNA is TGTGCAAGTCGCTCCCGGGACCAGGGCGAGCAAGAGACCCAGTACTTC.

This clonotype was detected a few times. This chain links TRBV6-2 or TRBV6-3 with TRBJ2-5; D gene unclear. V shed 3 bases and J shed 3 bases, with 5 bases lying between them. The CDR3 has 12 amino acids. CDR1 is MNHEY, CDR2 SVGEGT, per germline. CDR3 loop: CASSYWEETQYF. CDR3 DNA sequence: TGTGCCAGCAGTTATTGGGAAGAGACCCAGTACTTC.

This clonotype has just a few counts. The rearrangement joins TRBV6-5 to TRBJ2-7; 7 bases line up with TRBD1. V gave up 4 bases and J gave up 2 bases; unmatched junction bases: 5. This CDR3 comprises 14 residues. Germline CDR1 reads MNHEY; CDR2 reads SVGAGI. This chain's CDR3 is CASSFYRGAYEQYF. CDR3 DNA sequence: TGTGCCAGCAGTTTTTACAGGGGCGCCTACGAGCAGTACTTC.

This clonotype was observed many times. The chain uses TRBV7-2 and TRBJ2-1; the D is unclear. This CDR3 spans 16 amino acids. Per germline, CDR1 SGHTA and CDR2 FQGNSA. The germline V and J ends were trimmed by 5 bases and 4 bases, with 18 bases remaining between them. The CDR3 DNA reads TGTGCCAGCAGCCGCATCCAATTTACCGATTACAATGAGCAGTTCTTC. Translation: CASSRIQFTDYNEQFF.

This clonotype occurred a few times. The rearrangement uses TRBV20-1 and TRBJ2-3; 10 bases are shared with TRBD2. The CDR3 runs 15 residues. The germline V gene encodes CDR1 DFQATT and CDR2 SNEGSKA (reference sequence). Trimming cost V 0 bases and J 3 bases; bases outside gene matches: 3. The CDR3: CSAREGTSATDTQYF. Here the CDR3 DNA reads TGCAGTGCTAGAGAGGGGACTAGCGCTACAGATACGCAGTATTTT.

The J gene is TRBJ2-3, the V gene TRBV6-2 or TRBV6-3; no definite D call. The CDR3 covers 13 residues. V lost 8 bases to trimming and J lost 0 bases, with 9 bases between them. Germline V gives CDR1 MNHEY, CDR2 SVGEGT. The CDR3 sequence: CASDGVSTDTQYF. The CDR3 nucleotides read TGTGCCAGCGACGGCGTTAGCACAGATACGCAGTATTTT.

This clonotype was observed many times. The chain recombines TRBV12-3 or TRBV12-4 with TRBJ2-7; TRBD1 agrees at 10 bases. The CDR3 contains 16 residues. V shed 3 bases and J 1 base; nucleotides not matched to a gene: 6. The DNA for the CDR3 is TGTGCCAGCAGTTTCTCCAGGACAGGGGGATCCTACGAGCAGTACTTC. This encodes CASSFSRTGGSYEQYF.

The rearrangement links TRBV10-3 to TRBJ2-5; D may be TRBD1 (8 bases). Looked up from germline, CDR1 is ENHRY and CDR2 is SYGVKD. V was trimmed by 5 bases and J by 4 bases, leaving 11 bases between them. The CDR3 has 13 residues. The CDR3 here is CAISTGGVETQYF. As DNA, the CDR3 is TGTGCCATCAGTACAGGGGGGGTAGAGACCCAGTACTTC.

V gene TRBV2 combines with J gene TRBJ2-2; unclear D gene. This CDR3 is built from 14 residues. Germline CDR1 reads SNHLY; CDR2 reads FYNNEI. The V gene lost 5 bases and the J gene lost 5 bases, with 12 bases spanning the gap. The CDR3 loop reads CASSSADQTGELFF. The CDR3 DNA reads as TGTGCCAGCAGTTCCGCCGACCAAACCGGGGAGCTGTTTTTT.

This rearrangement joins TRBV7-2 to TRBJ1-5, with a weak D call TRBD1 (6 bases). V lost 3 bases, J lost 9 bases, and 12 bases lay in between. CDR1 and CDR2 from the germline V gene are SGHTA and FQGNSA. The CDR3 extends over 13 amino acids. The CDR3 nucleotides read TGTGCCAGCAGCTTGGACAGCCTAGGGCCCCAGCATTTT. This encodes CASSLDSLGPQHF. Full variable domain (remainder filled in from reference TRBV7-2 and TRBJ1-5): GAGVSQSPSNKVTEKGKDVELRCDPISGHTALYWYRQSLGQGLEFLIYFQGNSAPDKSGLPSDRFSAERTGGSVSTLTIQRTQQEDSAVYLCASSLDSLGPQHFGDGTRLSIL.

This clonotype was observed a handful of times. The gene calls are TRBV2 and TRBJ1-5; D call uncertain. Germline assignment: CDR1 SNHLY and CDR2 FYNNEI. V lost 4 bases and J lost 0, with 13 bases in between. The CDR3 contains 16 residues. The CDR3 nucleotides read TGTGCCAGCAGTGCTTTGGGCTACTATAGCAATCAGCCCCAGCATTTT. This sequence encodes CASSALGYYSNQPQHF. The complete variable domain, with remaining parts taken from reference TRBV2 and TRBJ1-5, reads EPEVTQTPSHQVTQMGQEVILRCVPISNHLYFYWYRQILGQKVEFLVSFYNNEISEKSEIFDDQFSVERPDGSNFTLKIRSTKLEDSAMYFCASSALGYYSNQPQHFGDGTRLSIL.

The chain joins TRBV4-1 to TRBJ2-3; D might be TRBD1 (5 bases). CDR1 is MGHRA and CDR2 is YSYEKL in the germline V gene. V gave up 4 bases and J gave up 3 bases, with 8 bases separating them. The CDR3 is made up of 13 amino acids. The CDR3 sequence: CASSPYRTDTQYF. DNA of the CDR3: TGCGCCAGCAGCCCGTACAGGACAGATACGCAGTATTTT.

The chain uses TRBV11-2 and TRBJ2-1; D gene uncertain. The CDR3 runs 19 residues. V was shortened by 5 bases and J by 0 bases, with 23 bases between the two germline ends. Germline assignment: CDR1 SGHAT and CDR2 FQNNGV. The chain's CDR3 is CASSESRLLGLFSYNEQFF. DNA of the CDR3: TGTGCCAGCAGCGAATCTAGACTTCTAGGCCTTTTCTCCTACAATGAGCAGTTCTTC.

This clonotype appeared a few times. This rearrangement joins TRBV12-3 or TRBV12-4 to TRBJ2-7; D unresolved. The CDR3 is 14 residues long. V was shortened by 6 bases and J by 1 base, with 13 bases between the two germline ends. This CDR3 reads CASSSPPWSYEQYF. Here the CDR3 DNA reads TGTGCCAGCAGCTCTCCCCCTTGGTCCTACGAGCAGTACTTC.